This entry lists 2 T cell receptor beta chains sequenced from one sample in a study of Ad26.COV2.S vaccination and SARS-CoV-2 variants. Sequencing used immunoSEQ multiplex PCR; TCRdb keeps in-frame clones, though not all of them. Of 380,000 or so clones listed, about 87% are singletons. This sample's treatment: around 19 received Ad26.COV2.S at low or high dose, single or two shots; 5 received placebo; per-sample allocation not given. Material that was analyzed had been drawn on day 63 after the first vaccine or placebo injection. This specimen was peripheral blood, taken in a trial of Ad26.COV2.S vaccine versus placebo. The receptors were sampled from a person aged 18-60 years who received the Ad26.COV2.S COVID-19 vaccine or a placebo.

CDR3 nucleotides: TGTGCCAGCAGCTCAGGGGCTAACTATAATTCACCCCTCCACTTT. It codes for CASSSGANYNSPLHF. The V gene is TRBV7-3, the J gene TRBJ1-6, with a tentative D call TRBD1 (6 bases). V was trimmed by 4 bases and J by 3 bases, leaving 10 bases between them. The CDR3 sequence is 15 residues long. CDR1 and CDR2 from the germline V gene are SGHTA and FQGTGA.

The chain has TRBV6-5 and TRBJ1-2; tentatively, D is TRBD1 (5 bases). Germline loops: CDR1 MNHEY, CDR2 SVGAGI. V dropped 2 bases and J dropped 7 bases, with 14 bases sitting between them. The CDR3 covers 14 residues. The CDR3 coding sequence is TGTGCCAGCAGTTACACCGGGACCTTCTCTGGCTACACCTTC. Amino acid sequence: CASSYTGTFSGYTF.